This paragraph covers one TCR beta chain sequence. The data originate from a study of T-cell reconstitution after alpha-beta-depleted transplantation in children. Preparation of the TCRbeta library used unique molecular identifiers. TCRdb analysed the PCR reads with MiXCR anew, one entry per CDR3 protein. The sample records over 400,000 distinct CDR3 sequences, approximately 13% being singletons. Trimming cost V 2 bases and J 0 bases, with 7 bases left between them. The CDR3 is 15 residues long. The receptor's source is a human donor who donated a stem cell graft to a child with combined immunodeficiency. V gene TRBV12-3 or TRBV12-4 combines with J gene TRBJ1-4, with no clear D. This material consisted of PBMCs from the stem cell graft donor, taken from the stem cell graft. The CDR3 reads CASSLSGATNEKLFF. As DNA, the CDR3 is TGTGCCAGCAGTTTATCCGGCGCAACTAATGAAAAACTGTTTTTT.